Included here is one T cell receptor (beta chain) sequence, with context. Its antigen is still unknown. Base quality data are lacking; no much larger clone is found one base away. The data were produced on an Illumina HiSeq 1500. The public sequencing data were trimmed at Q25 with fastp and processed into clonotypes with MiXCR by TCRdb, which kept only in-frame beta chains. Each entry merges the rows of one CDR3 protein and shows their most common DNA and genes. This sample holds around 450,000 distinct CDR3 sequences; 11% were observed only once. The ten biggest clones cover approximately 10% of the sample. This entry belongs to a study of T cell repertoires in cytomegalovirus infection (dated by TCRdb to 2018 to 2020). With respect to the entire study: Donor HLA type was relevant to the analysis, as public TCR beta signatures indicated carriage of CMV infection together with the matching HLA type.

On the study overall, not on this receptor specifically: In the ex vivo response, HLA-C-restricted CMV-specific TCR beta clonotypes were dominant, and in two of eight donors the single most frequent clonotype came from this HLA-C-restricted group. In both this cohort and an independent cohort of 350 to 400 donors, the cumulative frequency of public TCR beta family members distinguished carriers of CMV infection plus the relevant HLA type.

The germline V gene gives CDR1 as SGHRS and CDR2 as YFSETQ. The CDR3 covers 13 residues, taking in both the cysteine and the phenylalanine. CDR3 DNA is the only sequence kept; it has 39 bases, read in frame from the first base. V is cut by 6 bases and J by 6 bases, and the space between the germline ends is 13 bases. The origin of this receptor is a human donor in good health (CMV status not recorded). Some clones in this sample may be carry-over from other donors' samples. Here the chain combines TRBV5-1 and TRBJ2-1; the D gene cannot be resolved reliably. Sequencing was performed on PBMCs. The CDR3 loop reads CASTEIVVNEQFF. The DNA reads TGCGCCAGCACGGAGATAGTAGTCAATGAGCAGTTCTTC.